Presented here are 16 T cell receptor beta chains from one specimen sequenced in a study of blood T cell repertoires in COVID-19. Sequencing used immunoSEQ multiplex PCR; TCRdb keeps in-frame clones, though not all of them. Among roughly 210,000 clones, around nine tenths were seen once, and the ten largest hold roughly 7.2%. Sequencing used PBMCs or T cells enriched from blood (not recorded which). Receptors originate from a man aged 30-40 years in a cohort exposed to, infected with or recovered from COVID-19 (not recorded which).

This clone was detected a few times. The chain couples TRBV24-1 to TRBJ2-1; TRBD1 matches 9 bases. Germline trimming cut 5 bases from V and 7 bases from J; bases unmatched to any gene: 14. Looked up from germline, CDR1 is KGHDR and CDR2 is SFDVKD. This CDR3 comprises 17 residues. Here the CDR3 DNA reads TGTGCCACCAGTGTTCTACGACCGGGACAGGGTCGGAATGAGCAGTTCTTC. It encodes CATSVLRPGQGRNEQFF.

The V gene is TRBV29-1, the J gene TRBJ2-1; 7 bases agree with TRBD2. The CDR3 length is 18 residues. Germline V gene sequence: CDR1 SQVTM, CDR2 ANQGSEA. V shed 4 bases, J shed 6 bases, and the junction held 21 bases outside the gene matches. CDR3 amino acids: CSVGLGLTTVGLGNEQFF. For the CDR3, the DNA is TGCAGCGTTGGTCTAGGTCTGACAACGGTAGGACTAGGCAATGAGCAGTTCTTC.

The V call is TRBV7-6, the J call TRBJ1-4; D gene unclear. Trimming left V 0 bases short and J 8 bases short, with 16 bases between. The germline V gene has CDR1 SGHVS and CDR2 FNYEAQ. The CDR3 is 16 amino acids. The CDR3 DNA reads TGTGCCAGCAGCTTAGCGACGACGCTCACGGGGGAAAAACTGTTTTTT. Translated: CASSLATTLTGEKLFF.

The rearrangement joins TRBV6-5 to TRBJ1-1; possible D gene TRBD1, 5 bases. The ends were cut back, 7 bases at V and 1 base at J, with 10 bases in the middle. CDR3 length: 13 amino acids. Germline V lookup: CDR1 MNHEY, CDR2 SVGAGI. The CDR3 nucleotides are TGTGCCAGCACTCCCGGGGGGAACACTGAAGCTTTCTTT. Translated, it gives CASTPGGNTEAFF.

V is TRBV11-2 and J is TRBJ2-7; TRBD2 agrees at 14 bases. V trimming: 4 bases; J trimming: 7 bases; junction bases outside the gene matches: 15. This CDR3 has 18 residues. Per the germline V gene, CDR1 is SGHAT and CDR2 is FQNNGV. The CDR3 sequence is CASSSLRGLAGASGEQYF. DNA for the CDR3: TGTGCCAGCAGCTCCCTGAGGGGACTAGCGGGAGCCTCGGGTGAGCAGTACTTC.

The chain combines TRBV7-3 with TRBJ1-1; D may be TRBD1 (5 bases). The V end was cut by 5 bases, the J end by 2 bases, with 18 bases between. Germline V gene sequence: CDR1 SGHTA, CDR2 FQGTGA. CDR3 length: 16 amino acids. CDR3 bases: TGTGCCAGCAGCCCCCACCCGGATGACAGCAACACTGAAGCTTTCTTT. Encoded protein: CASSPHPDDSNTEAFF. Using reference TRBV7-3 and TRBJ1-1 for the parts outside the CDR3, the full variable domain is GAGVSQTPSNKVTEKGKYVELRCDPISGHTALYWYRQSLGQGPEFLIYFQGTGAADDSGLPNDRFFAVRPEGSVSTLKIQRTERGDSAVYLCASSPHPDDSNTEAFFGQGTRLTVV.

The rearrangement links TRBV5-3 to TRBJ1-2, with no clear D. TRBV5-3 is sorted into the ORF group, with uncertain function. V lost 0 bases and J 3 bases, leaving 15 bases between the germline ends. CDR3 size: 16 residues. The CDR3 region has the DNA TGTGCCAGAAGCTTGGACATTCCCGGGAAGGACTATGGCTACACCTTC. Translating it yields CARSLDIPGKDYGYTF.

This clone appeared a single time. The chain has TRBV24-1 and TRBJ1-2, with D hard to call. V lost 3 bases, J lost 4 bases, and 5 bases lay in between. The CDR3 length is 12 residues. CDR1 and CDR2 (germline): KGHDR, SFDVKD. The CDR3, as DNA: TGTGCCACCAGTGATAAGAGCTATGGCTACACCTTC. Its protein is CATSDKSYGYTF.

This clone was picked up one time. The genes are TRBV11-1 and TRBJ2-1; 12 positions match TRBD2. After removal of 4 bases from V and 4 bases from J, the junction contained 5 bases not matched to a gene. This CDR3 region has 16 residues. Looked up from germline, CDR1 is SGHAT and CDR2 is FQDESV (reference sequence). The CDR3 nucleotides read TGTGCCAGCAGCTCCGCTAGCGGGAGGGTATACAATGAGCAGTTCTTC. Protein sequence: CASSSASGRVYNEQFF. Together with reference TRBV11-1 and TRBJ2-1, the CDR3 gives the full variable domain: EAEVAQSPRYKITEKSQAVAFWCDPISGHATLYWYRQILGQGPELLVQFQDESVVDDSQLPKDRFSAERLKGVDSTLKIQPAELGDSAMYLCASSSASGRVYNEQFFGPGTRLTVL.

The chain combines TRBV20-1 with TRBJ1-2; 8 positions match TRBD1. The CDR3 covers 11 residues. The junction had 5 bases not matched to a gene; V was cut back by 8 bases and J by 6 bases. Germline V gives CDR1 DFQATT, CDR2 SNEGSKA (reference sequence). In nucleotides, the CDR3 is TGCAGTACCGGACAGGGCGATGGCTACACCTTC. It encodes CSTGQGDGYTF.

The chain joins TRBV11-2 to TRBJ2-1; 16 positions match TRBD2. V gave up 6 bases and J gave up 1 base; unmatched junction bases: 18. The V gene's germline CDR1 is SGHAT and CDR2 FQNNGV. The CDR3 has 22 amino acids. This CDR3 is CASSEPGLAGGPVRRSYNEQFF. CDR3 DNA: TGTGCCAGCAGTGAGCCGGGACTAGCGGGAGGGCCAGTGAGGCGATCCTACAATGAGCAGTTCTTC.

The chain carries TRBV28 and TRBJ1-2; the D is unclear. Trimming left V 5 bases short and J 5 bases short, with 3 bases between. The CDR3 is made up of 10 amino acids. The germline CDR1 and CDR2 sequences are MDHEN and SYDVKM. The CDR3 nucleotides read TGTGCCAGCAGTCGGTATGGCTACACCTTC. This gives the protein CASSRYGYTF.

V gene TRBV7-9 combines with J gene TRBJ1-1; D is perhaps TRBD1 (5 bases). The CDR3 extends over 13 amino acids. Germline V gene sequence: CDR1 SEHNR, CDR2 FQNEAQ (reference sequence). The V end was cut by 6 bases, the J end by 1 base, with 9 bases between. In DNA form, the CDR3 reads TGTGCCAGCAGTCCGACAGAGAACACTGAAGCTTTCTTT. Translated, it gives CASSPTENTEAFF.

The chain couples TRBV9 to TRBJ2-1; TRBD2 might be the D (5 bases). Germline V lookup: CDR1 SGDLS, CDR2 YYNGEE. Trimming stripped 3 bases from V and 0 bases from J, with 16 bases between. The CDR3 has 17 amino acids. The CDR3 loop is CASSARLQRSSYNEQFF. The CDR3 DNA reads TGTGCCAGCAGCGCCAGACTACAGCGGAGCTCCTACAATGAGCAGTTCTTC. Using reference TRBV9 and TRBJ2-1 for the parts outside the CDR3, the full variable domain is DSGVTQTPKHLITATGQRVTLRCSPRSGDLSVYWYQQSLDQGLQFLIQYYNGEERAKGNILERFSAQQFPDLHSELNLSSLELGDSALYFCASSARLQRSSYNEQFFGPGTRLTVL.

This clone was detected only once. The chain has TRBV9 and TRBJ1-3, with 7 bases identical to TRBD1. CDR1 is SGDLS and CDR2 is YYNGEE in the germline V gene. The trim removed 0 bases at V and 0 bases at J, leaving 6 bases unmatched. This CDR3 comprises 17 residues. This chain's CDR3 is CASSVASPGGSGNTIYF. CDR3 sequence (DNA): TGTGCCAGCAGCGTAGCATCGCCAGGGGGCTCTGGAAACACCATATATTTT.

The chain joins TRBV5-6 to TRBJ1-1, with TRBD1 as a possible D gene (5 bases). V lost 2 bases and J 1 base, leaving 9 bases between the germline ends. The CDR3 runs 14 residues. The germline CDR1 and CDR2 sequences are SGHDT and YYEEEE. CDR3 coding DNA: TGTGCCAGCAGCTTAAGGACACAGAACACTGAAGCTTTCTTT. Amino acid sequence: CASSLRTQNTEAFF.